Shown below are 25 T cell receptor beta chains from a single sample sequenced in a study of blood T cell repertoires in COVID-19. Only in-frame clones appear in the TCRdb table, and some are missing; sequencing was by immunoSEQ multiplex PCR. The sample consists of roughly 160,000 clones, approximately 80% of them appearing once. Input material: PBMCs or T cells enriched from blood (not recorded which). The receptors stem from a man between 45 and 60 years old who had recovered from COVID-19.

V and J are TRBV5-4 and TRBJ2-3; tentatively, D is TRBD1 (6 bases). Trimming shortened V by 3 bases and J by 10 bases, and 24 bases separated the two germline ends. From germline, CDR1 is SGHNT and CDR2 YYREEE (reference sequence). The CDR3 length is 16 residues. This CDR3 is CASSSPGTTGLFAQYF. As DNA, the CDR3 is TGTGCCAGCAGCTCGCCGGGAACTACAGGGTTATTCGCGCAGTATTTT.

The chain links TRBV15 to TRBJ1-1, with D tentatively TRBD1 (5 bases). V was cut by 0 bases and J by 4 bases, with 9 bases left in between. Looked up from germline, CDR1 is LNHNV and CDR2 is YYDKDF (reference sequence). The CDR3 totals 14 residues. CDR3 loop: CATSREGLGTEAFF. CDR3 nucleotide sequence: TGTGCCACCAGCAGAGAGGGGCTAGGCACTGAAGCTTTCTTT.

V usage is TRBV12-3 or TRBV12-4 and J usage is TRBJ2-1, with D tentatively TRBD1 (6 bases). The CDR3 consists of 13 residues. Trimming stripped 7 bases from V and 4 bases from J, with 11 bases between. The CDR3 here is CASTLTGYNEQFF. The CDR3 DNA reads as TGTGCCAGCACTCTCACAGGGTACAATGAGCAGTTCTTC.

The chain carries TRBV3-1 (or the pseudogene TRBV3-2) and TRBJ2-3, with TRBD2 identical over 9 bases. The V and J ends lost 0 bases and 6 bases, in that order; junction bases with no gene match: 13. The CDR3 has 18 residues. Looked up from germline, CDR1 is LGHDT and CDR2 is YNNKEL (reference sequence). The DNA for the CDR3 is TGTGCCAGCAGCCAAGAGCGAATCCTAGCGGGGCCAAAGGATACGCAGTATTTT. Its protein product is CASSQERILAGPKDTQYF.

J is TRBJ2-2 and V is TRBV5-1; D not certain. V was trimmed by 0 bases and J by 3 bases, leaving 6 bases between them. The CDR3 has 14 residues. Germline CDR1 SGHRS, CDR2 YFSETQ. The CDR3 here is CASSLGRDTGELFF. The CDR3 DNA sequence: TGCGCCAGCAGCTTGGGTCGTGACACCGGGGAGCTGTTTTTT.

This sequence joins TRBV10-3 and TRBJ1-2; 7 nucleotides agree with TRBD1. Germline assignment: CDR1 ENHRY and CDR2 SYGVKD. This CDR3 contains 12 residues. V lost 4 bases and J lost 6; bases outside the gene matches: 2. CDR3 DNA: TGTGCCATCAGTGGGCAGGGGGATGGCTACACCTTC. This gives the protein CAISGQGDGYTF.

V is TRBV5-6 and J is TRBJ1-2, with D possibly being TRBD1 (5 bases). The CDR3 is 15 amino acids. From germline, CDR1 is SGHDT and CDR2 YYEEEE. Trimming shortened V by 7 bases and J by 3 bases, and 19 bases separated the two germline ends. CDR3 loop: CASRSQGAGHYGYTF. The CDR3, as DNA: TGTGCCAGCCGATCCCAGGGTGCGGGGCACTATGGCTACACCTTC.

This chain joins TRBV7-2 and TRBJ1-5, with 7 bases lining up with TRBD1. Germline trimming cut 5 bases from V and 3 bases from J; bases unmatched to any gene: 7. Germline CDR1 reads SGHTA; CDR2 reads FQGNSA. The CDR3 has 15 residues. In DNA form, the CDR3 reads TGTGCCAGCAGCGCGTCGGGACAGAACAATCAGCCCCAGCATTTT. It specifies CASSASGQNNQPQHF.

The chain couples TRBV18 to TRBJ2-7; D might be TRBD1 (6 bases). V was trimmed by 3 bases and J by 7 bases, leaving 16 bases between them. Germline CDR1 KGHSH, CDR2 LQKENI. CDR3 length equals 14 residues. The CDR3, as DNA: TGTGCCAGCTCACCGACACAGGGTCCGTATGAGCAGTACTTC. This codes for CASSPTQGPYEQYF.

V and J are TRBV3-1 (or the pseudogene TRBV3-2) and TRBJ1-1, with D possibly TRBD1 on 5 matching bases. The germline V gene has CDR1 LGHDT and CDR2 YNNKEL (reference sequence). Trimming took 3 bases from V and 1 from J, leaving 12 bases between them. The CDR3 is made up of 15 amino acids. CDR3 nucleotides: TGTGCCAGCAGCCATATCAGCGGGGGGAACACTGAAGCTTTCTTT. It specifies CASSHISGGNTEAFF.

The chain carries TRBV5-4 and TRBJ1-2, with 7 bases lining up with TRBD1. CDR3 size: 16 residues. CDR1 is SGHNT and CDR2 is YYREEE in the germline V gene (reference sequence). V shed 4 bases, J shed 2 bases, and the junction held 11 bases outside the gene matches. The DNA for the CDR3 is TGTGCCAGCAGCAAGGCCGGGACAGCAAGAAACTATGGCTACACCTTC. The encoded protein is CASSKAGTARNYGYTF.

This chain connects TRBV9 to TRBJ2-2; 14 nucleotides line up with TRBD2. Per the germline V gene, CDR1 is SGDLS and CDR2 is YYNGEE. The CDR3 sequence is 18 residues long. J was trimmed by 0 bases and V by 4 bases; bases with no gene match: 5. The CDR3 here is CASSPRLAGGPNTGELFF. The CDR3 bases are TGTGCCAGCAGCCCCAGACTAGCGGGGGGGCCGAACACCGGGGAGCTGTTTTTT.

CDR3 nucleotide sequence: TGTGCCAGCAGTCTGTCCGAGGGATCTGGCTACACCTTC. Protein: CASSLSEGSGYTF. The V call is TRBV12-3 or TRBV12-4, the J call TRBJ1-2; D is undetermined. V was trimmed by 5 bases and J by 7 bases, leaving 14 bases between them. The CDR3 contains 13 residues.

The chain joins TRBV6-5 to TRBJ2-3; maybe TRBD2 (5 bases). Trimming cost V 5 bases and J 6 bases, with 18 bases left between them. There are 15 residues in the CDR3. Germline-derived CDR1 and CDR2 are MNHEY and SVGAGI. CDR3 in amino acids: CASSLMTGRGDTQYF. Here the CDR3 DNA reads TGTGCCAGCAGTCTAATGACCGGACGAGGGGATACGCAGTATTTT.

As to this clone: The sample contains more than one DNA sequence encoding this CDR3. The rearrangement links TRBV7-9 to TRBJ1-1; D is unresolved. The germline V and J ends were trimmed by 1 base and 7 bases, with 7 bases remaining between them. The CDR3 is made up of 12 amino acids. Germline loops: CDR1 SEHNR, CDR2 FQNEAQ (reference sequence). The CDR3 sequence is CASSLGLREAFF. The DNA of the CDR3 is TGTGCCAGCAGCTTAGGTTTGCGTGAAGCTTTCTTT.

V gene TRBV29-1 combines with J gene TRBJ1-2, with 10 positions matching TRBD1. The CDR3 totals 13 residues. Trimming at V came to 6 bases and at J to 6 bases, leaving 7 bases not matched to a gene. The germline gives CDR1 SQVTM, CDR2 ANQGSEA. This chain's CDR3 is CSVLGQGIDGYTF. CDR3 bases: TGCAGCGTCCTGGGACAGGGGATCGATGGCTACACCTTC.

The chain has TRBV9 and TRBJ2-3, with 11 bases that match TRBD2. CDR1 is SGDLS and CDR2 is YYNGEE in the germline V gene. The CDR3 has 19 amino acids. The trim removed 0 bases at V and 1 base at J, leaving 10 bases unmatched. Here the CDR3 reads CASSVGGSGGAGGTDTQYF. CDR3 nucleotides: TGTGCCAGCAGCGTAGGTGGTAGCGGGGGGGCTGGGGGCACAGATACGCAGTATTTT.

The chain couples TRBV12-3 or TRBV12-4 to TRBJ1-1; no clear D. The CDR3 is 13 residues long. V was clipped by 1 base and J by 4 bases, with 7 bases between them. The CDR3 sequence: CASSLGQITEAFF. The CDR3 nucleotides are TGTGCCAGCAGTTTAGGTCAGATCACTGAAGCTTTCTTT.

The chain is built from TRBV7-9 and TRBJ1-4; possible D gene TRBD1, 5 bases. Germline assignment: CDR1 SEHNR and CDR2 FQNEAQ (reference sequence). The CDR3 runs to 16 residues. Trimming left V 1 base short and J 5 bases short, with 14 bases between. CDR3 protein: CASSLVSGTKNEKLFF. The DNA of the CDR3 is TGTGCCAGCAGCTTAGTGTCCGGGACTAAGAATGAAAAACTGTTTTTT. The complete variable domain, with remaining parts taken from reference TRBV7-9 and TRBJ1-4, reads DTGVSQNPRHKITKRGQNVTFRCDPISEHNRLYWYRQTLGQGPEFLTYFQNEAQLEKSRLLSDRFSAERPKGSFSTLEIQRTEQGDSAMYLCASSLVSGTKNEKLFFGSGTQLSVL.

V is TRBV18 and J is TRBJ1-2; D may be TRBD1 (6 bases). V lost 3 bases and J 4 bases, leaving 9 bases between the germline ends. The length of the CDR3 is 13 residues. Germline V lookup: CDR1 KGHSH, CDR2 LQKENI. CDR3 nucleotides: TGTGCCAGCTCACCCCAGGACAGCTATGGCTACACCTTC. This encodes CASSPQDSYGYTF. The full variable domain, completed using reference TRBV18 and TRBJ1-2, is NAGVMQNPRHLVRRRGQEARLRCSPMKGHSHVYWYRQLPEEGLKFMVYLQKENIIDESGMPKERFSAEFPKEGPSILRIQQVVRGDSAAYFCASSPQDSYGYTFGSGTRLTVV.

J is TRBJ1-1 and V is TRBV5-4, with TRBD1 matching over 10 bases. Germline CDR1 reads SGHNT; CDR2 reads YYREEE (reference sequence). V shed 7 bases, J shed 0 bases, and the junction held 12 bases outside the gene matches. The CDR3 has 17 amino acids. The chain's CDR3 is CASGIGRGQGVNTEAFF. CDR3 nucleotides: TGTGCCAGCGGCATCGGCCGAGGACAGGGGGTGAACACTGAAGCTTTCTTT.

The CDR3 sequence is CASSEGTGNNQPQHF. CDR3 coding DNA: TGTGCCAGCAGTGAGGGGACAGGGAACAATCAGCCCCAGCATTTT. V gene TRBV6-1 combines with J gene TRBJ1-5; 9 bases match TRBD1. CDR1 and CDR2 from the germline V gene are MNHNS and SASEGT. The CDR3 extends over 15 amino acids. Germline trimming cut 3 bases from V and 3 bases from J; bases unmatched to any gene: 3.

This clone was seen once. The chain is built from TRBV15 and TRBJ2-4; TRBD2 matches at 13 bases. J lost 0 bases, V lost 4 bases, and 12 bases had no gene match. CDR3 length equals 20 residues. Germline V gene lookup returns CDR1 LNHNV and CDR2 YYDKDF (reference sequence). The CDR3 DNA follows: TGTGCCACCAGCACCGCTCGGGGGACTAGCGGGGCCCTAGCCAAAAACATTCAGTACTTC. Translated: CATSTARGTSGALAKNIQYF.

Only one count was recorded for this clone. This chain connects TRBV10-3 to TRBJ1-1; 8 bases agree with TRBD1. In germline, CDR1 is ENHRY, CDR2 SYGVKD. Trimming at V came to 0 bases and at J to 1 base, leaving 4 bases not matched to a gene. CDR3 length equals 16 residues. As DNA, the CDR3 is TGTGCCATCAGTGAGTCGAAGGGGACAGGGAACACTGAAGCTTTCTTT. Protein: CAISESKGTGNTEAFF.

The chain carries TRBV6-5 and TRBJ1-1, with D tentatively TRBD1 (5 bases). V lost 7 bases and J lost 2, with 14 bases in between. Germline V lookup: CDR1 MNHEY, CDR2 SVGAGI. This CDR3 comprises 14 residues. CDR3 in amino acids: CASITGRSNTEAFF. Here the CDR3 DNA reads TGTGCCAGCATTACAGGACGGTCCAACACTGAAGCTTTCTTT.